The entry that follows covers one T cell receptor beta chain sequence. Its antigen is not known. The sample originates from a study of CD8 T cells in ankylosing spondylitis. Findings and limits, study-wide: Seemingly distinctive of ankylosing spondylitis blood was a TCR beta motif formed by eight highly homologous variants.

By quantitative 5'-RACE with molecular barcodes, the TCR beta libraries were made. TCRdb processed the 5' RACE reads anew with MiXCR; each CDR3 protein has one entry. The repertoire holds about 360,000 distinct CDR3 sequences, roughly 14% seen once, with roughly 1.1% in the top ten. Germline CDR1 and CDR2: SGHRS and YFSETQ. V lost 0 bases and J lost 0, with 19 bases in between. The CDR3 is 18 residues long. The chain couples TRBV5-1 to TRBJ2-7; D perhaps matches TRBD1 (6 bases). The sample was blood, either unsorted or a sorted T cell fraction (not recorded which). This TCR was recovered from a male donor with ankylosing spondylitis or in good health (not recorded which). As DNA, the CDR3 is TGCGCCAGCAGCTTGGCGAGGGCAGGGGAAATAAGCTCCTACGAGCAGTACTTC. Its protein is CASSLARAGEISSYEQYF.